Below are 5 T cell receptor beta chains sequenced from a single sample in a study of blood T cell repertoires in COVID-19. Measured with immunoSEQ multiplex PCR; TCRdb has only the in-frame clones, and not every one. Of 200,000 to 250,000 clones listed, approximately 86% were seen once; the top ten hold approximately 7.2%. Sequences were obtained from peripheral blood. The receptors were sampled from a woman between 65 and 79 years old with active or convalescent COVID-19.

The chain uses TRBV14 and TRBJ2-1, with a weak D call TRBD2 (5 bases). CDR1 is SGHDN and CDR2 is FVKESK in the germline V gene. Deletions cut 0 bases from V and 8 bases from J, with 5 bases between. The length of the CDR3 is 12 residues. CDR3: CASSQERDEQFF. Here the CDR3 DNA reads TGTGCCAGCAGCCAAGAGAGGGATGAGCAGTTCTTC.

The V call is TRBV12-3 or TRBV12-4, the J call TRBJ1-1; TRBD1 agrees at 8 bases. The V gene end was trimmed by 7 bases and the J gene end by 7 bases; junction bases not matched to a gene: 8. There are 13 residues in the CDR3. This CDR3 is CASTPPGGGEAFF. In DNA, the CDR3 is TGTGCCAGCACCCCGCCAGGGGGCGGTGAAGCTTTCTTT.

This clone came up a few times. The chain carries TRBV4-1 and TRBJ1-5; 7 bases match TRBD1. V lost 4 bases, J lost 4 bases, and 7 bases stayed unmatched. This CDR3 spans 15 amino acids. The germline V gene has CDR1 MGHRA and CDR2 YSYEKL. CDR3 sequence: CASSPGQVLNQPQHF. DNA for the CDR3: TGCGCCAGCAGCCCCGGACAGGTCCTGAATCAGCCCCAGCATTTT.

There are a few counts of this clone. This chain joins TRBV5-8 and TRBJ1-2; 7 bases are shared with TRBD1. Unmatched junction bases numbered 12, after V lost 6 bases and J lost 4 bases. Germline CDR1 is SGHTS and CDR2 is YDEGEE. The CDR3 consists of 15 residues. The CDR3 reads CASTDGQAFPYGYTF. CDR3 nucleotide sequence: TGTGCCAGCACCGATGGACAGGCTTTTCCCTATGGCTACACCTTC.

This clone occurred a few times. CDR3 region: CASFSPGGGTGYTF. CDR3 in DNA: TGTGCCAGCTTTTCGCCCGGAGGGGGCACTGGCTACACCTTC. The chain has TRBV6-5 and TRBJ1-2; 7 bases align to TRBD1. This CDR3 is built from 14 residues. The germline CDR1 and CDR2 sequences are MNHEY and SVGAGI. The junction had 13 bases not matched to a gene; V was cut back by 8 bases and J by 7 bases.